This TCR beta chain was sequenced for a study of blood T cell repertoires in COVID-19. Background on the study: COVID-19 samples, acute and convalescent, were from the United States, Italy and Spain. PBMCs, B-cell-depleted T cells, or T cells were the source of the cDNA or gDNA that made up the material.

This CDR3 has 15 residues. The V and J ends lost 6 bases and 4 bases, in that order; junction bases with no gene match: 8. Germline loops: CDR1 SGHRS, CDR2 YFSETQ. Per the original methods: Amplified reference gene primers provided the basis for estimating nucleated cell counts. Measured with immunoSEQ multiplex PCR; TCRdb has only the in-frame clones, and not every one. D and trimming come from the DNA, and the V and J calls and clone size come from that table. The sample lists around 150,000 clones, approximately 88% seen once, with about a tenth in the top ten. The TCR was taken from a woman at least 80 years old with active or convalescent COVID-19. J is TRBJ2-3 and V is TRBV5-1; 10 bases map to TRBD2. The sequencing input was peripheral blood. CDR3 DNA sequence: TGCGCCAGCATCCCAGGGACTAGCGTGCCAGATACGCAGTATTTT. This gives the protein CASIPGTSVPDTQYF.